These 12 T cell receptor beta chains were all obtained from the same sample, sequenced in a study of cytomegalovirus exposure and HLA in healthy donors. PCR amplification relied on 60 Vbeta primers (plus 13 Jbeta primers). The repertoire was sequenced with immunoSEQ multiplex PCR; TCRdb's copy has only in-frame clones and lacks some. The sample holds about 97,000 clones, 70% to 75% seen once. Sequencing was carried out using PBMCs. The receptor set was obtained from a man aged 35-49 years in good health and CMV-seronegative.

The rearrangement uses TRBV10-3 and TRBJ1-5; 9 bases line up with TRBD1. Per the germline V gene, CDR1 is ENHRY and CDR2 is SYGVKD. Trimming at V came to 3 bases and at J to 6 bases, leaving 12 bases not matched to a gene. The CDR3 length is 17 residues. This CDR3 reads CAISDTLLQGAGQPQHF. The CDR3 bases are TGTGCCATCAGTGACACACTTCTACAGGGGGCTGGTCAGCCCCAGCATTTT.

This chain connects TRBV10-3 to TRBJ2-3; D not certain. Trimming cost V 10 bases and J 1 base, with 15 bases left between them. The CDR3 extends over 14 amino acids. Germline V gene sequence: CDR1 ENHRY, CDR2 SYGVKD. CDR3 sequence (DNA): TGTGCCACTGCCGGCGGTCCCCGCACAGATACGCAGTATTTT. Residues: CATAGGPRTDTQYF.

The chain combines TRBV2 with TRBJ2-7; D gene unclear. The CDR3 has 11 residues. Germline CDR1 reads SNHLY; CDR2 reads FYNNEI. V lost 3 bases to trimming and J lost 2 bases, with 2 bases between them. CDR3 region: CASSDTYEQYF. In nucleotides, the CDR3 is TGTGCCAGCAGTGATACCTACGAGCAGTACTTC.

The chain links TRBV5-4 to TRBJ1-2; no clear D gene. This CDR3 contains 13 residues. V was pared by 4 bases and J by 0 bases, with 7 bases between. Germline CDR1 SGHNT, CDR2 YYREEE (reference sequence). CDR3 in DNA: TGTGCCAGCAGCCCGGAGCCTAACTATGGCTACACCTTC. Translating gives CASSPEPNYGYTF.

V is TRBV28 and J is TRBJ1-2; a weak D match, TRBD1 (6 bases). V gave up 5 bases and J gave up 8 bases, with 18 bases separating them. CDR1 and CDR2 (germline): MDHEN, SYDVKM. CDR3 length equals 14 residues. CDR3 sequence: CASSKAGGRWGYTF. The CDR3 DNA follows: TGTGCCAGCAGTAAAGCGGGGGGGCGCTGGGGCTACACCTTC.

CDR3: CASRPTGTYEQYF. The DNA of the CDR3 is TGTGCCAGCAGACCGACGGGGACCTACGAGCAGTACTTC. The V gene is TRBV5-6, the J gene TRBJ2-7, with a possible D match to TRBD2 (5 bases). Trimming took off 5 bases at V and 2 bases at J, with 11 bases between the two ends. The germline CDR1 and CDR2 sequences are SGHDT and YYEEEE. The CDR3 loop spans 13 amino acids.

The V and J genes are TRBV5-1 and TRBJ2-3; the D gene is possibly TRBD2 (6 bases). The CDR3 has 15 residues. V lost 1 base and J 4 bases, leaving 13 bases between the germline ends. Germline-derived CDR1 and CDR2 are SGHRS and YFSETQ. CDR3 DNA: TGCGCCAGCAGCTTGACTAGCCCAAGGGCAGATACGCAGTATTTT. It specifies CASSLTSPRADTQYF.

The V gene is TRBV7-2, the J gene TRBJ2-7; tentatively, D is TRBD2 (5 bases). Trimming took off 4 bases at V and 4 bases at J, with 8 bases between the two ends. CDR1 and CDR2 (germline): SGHTA, FQGNSA. The CDR3 totals 12 residues. CDR3 DNA sequence: TGTGCCAGCAGCTCCCGGGGATACGAGCAGTACTTC. Its protein product is CASSSRGYEQYF.

This chain uses TRBV7-8 with TRBJ1-1; D may be TRBD1 (5 bases). Trimming stripped 5 bases from V and 1 base from J, with 23 bases between. This CDR3 has 18 amino acids. Germline CDR1 reads SGHVS; CDR2 reads FQNEAQ. Written as DNA, the CDR3 is TGTGCCAGCAGCCCCAGTGTTCACCTTGGGGCTTCGAACACTGAAGCTTTCTTT. It translates to CASSPSVHLGASNTEAFF.

The chain recombines TRBV7-2 with TRBJ2-1; 14 nucleotides match TRBD2. The germline gives CDR1 SGHTA, CDR2 FQGNSA. The CDR3 consists of 15 residues. The trim removed 5 bases at V and 9 bases at J, leaving 6 bases unmatched. This CDR3 reads CASSTRLAGGREQFF. For the CDR3, the DNA is TGTGCCAGCAGCACTAGACTAGCGGGGGGGCGTGAGCAGTTCTTC.

The rearrangement links TRBV14 to TRBJ2-6; no clear D. The CDR3 consists of 20 residues. V lost 0 bases to trimming and J lost 3 bases, with 21 bases between them. Germline lookup yields CDR1 SGHDN and CDR2 FVKESK. The CDR3 spells CASSQDRPYSFLGGANVLTF. The CDR3 DNA reads as TGTGCCAGCAGCCAAGATCGTCCGTACAGTTTCCTCGGTGGGGCCAACGTCCTGACTTTC.

The chain has TRBV5-8 and TRBJ2-4, with a possible D match to TRBD1 (6 bases). The V end lost 6 bases, the J end lost 11 bases, and 24 bases lay between the germline ends. The CDR3 has 15 amino acids. Germline V lookup: CDR1 SGHTS, CDR2 YDEGEE. The CDR3 protein is CASTPWGGGGSFQYF. Written as DNA, the CDR3 is TGTGCCAGCACCCCATGGGGCGGTGGGGGCTCTTTTCAGTACTTC.